This record concerns one T cell receptor (beta chain) sequence. The CDR3 is 14 amino acids. The V end lost 2 bases, the J end lost 4 bases, and 12 bases lay between the germline ends. Germline V gives CDR1 SQVTM, CDR2 ANQGSEA. Here immunoSEQ multiplex PCR was the method, and the copy in TCRdb shows in-frame clones only, minus some. The sample lists about 140,000 clones, 80% to 85% occurring once. The data stem from a study of blood T cell repertoires in COVID-19. Across the study: The United States, Italy and Spain were the sources of the acute and convalescent COVID-19 samples. T cells, B-cell-depleted T cells, or PBMCs provided the cDNA or gDNA that served as material.

The V call is TRBV29-1, the J call TRBJ1-5; D uncertain. The sample taken for sequencing was peripheral blood. This sequence originates from a woman aged 55-70 years with acute or convalescent COVID-19. Here the CDR3 reads CSVEMDCKNQPQHF. The CDR3 DNA follows: TGCAGCGTTGAAATGGACTGCAAAAATCAGCCCCAGCATTTT.